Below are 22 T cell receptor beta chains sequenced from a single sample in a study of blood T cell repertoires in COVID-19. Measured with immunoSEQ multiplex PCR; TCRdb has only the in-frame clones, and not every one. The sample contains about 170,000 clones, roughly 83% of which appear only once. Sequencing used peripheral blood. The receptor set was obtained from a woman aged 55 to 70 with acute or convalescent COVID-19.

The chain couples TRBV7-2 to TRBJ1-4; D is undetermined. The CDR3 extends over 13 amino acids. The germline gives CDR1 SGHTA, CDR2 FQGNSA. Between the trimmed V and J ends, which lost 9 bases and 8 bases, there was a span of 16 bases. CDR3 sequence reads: CASSRSREEKLFF. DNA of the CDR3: TGTGCCAGTTCCCGGAGCCGGGAAGAAAAACTGTTTTTT.

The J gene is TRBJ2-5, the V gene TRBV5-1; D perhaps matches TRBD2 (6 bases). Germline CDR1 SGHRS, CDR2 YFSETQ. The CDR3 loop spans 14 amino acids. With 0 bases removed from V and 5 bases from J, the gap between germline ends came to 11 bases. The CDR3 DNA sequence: TGCGCCAGCAGCTTGGACGGGACTCCCGAGACCCAGTACTTC. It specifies CASSLDGTPETQYF.

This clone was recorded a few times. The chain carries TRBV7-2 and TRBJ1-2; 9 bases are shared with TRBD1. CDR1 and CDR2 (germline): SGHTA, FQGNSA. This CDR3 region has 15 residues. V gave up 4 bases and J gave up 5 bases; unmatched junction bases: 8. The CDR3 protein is CASSSPDRGVYGYTF. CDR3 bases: TGTGCCAGCAGCTCTCCGGACAGGGGCGTGTATGGCTACACCTTC.

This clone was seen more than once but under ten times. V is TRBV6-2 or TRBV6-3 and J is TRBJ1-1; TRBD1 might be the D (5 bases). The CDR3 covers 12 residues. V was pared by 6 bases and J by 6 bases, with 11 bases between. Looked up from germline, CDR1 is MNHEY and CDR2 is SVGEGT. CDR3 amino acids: CASSSPGPEAFF. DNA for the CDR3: TGTGCCAGCAGCTCGCCAGGGCCTGAAGCTTTCTTT.

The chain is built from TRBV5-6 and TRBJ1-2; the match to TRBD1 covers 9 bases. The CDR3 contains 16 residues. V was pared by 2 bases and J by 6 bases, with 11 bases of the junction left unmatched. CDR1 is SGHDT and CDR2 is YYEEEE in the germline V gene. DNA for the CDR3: TGTGCCAGCAGCTTCCTAAGGACAGGGGAGGGACATGGCTACACCTTC. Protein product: CASSFLRTGEGHGYTF.

CDR3: CASSYHPGTGAFSYEQYF. The DNA for the CDR3 is TGTGCCAGCAGCTACCACCCTGGGACAGGGGCCTTCTCCTACGAGCAGTACTTC. This chain uses TRBV5-8 with TRBJ2-7; TRBD1 matches at 10 bases. The CDR3 has 18 amino acids. V was pared by 3 bases and J by 0 bases, with 12 bases of the junction left unmatched. Germline CDR1 and CDR2: SGHTS and YDEGEE.

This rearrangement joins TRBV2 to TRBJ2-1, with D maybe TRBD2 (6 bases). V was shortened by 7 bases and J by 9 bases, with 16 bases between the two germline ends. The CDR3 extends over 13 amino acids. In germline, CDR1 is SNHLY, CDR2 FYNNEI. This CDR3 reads CASMGGLSLEQFF. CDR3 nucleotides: TGTGCCAGCATGGGGGGACTCAGCCTTGAGCAGTTCTTC.

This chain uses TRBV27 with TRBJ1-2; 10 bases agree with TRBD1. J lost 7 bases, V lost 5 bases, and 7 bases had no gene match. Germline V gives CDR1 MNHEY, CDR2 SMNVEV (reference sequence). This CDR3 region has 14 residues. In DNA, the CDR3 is TGTGCCAGCAGTGACAGGGGGCGTCTGGGTGGCTACACCTTC. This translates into CASSDRGRLGGYTF.

The CDR3 region has the DNA TGTGCCAGCAGCTTGGATCAGGGAACCTACAATGAGCAGTTCTTC. Its protein product is CASSLDQGTYNEQFF. The genes are TRBV5-4 and TRBJ2-1, with a possible D match to TRBD1 (5 bases). V dropped 0 bases and J dropped 2 bases, with 9 bases sitting between them. The germline gives CDR1 SGHNT, CDR2 YYREEE (reference sequence). The CDR3 runs to 15 residues.

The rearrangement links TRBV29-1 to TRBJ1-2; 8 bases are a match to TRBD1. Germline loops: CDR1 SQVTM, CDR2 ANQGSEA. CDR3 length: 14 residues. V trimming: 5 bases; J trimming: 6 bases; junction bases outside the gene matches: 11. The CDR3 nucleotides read TGCAGCGTTAAGGAACAGGGGGGAAAGAATGGCTACACCTTC. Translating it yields CSVKEQGGKNGYTF. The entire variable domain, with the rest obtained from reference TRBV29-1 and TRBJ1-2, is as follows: SAVISQKPSRDICQRGTSLTIQCQVDSQVTMMFWYRQQPGQSLTLIATANQGSEATYESGFVIDKFPISRPNLTFSTLTVSNMSPEDSSIYLCSVKEQGGKNGYTFGSGTRLTVV.

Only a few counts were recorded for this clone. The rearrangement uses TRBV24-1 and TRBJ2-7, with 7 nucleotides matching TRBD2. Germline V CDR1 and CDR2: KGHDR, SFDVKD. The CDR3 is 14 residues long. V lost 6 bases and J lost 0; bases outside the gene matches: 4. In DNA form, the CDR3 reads TGTGCCACCAGTCACGGGGGGAGCTCCTACGAGCAGTACTTC. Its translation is CATSHGGSSYEQYF.

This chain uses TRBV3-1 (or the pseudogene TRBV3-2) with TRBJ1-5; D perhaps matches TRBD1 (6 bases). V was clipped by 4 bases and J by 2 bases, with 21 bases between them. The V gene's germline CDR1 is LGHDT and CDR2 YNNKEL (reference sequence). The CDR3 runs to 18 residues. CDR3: CASSPQARGGTGNQPQHF. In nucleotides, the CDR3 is TGTGCCAGCAGCCCCCAAGCCAGGGGAGGGACGGGCAATCAGCCCCAGCATTTT.

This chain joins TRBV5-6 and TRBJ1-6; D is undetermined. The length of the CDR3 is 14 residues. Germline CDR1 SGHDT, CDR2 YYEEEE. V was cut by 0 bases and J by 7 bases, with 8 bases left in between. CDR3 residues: CASSLGGGNSPLHF. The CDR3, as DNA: TGTGCCAGCAGCTTGGGGGGAGGGAATTCACCCCTCCACTTT.

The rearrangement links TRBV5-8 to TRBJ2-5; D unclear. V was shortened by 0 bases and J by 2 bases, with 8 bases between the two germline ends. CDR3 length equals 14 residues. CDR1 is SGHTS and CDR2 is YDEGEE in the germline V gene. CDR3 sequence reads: CASSLGFGQETQYF. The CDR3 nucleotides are TGTGCCAGCAGCTTGGGATTCGGGCAAGAGACCCAGTACTTC.

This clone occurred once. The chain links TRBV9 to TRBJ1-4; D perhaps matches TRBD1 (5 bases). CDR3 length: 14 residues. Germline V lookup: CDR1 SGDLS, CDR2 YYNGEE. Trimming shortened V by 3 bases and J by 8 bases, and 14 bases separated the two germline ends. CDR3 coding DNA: TGTGCCAGCAGCGCCGCGGACAACTTGGAAAAACTGTTTTTT. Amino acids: CASSAADNLEKLFF.

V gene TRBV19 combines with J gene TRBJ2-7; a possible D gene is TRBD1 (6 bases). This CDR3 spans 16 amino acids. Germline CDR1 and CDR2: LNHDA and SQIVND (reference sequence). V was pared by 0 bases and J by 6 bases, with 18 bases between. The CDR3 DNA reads TGTGCCAGTAGTATAGATCCACGCTTTACAGGGCGCGAGCAGTACTTC. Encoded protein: CASSIDPRFTGREQYF.

CDR3 coding DNA: TGTGCCAGTTCCCCCTCTGCGGCGGGGGGCAGGAATGAGCAGTTCTTC. Amino acid sequence: CASSPSAAGGRNEQFF. V is TRBV6-4 and J is TRBJ2-1; TRBD2 matches at 8 bases. Trimming removed 9 bases from V and 7 bases from J; junction bases left unmatched: 17. This CDR3 contains 16 residues. Per germline, CDR1 MRHNA and CDR2 SNTAGT.

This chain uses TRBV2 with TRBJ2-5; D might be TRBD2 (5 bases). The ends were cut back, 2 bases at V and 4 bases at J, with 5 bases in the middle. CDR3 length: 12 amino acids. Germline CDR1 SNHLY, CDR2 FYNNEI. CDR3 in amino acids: CASSESGETQYF. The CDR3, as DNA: TGTGCCAGCAGTGAAAGCGGAGAGACCCAGTACTTC.

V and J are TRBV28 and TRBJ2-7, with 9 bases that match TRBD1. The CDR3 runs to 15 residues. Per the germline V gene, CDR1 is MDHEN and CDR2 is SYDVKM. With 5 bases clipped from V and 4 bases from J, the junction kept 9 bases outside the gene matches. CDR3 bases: TGTGCCAGCAGTCTCCTCGGGACAGGGCGGTACGAGCAGTACTTC. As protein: CASSLLGTGRYEQYF.

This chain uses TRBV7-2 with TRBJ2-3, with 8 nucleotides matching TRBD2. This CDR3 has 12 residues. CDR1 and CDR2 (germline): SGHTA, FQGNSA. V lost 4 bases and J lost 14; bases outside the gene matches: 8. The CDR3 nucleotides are TGTGCCAGCAGCTCACTAGCGGCGATTCTGTATTTT. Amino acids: CASSSLAAILYF.

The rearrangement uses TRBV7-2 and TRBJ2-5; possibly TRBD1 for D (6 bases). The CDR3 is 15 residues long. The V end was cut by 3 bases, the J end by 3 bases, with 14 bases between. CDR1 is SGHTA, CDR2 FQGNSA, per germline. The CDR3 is CASSLGAGPKETQYF. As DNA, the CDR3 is TGTGCCAGCAGCTTGGGGGCAGGCCCCAAAGAGACCCAGTACTTC.

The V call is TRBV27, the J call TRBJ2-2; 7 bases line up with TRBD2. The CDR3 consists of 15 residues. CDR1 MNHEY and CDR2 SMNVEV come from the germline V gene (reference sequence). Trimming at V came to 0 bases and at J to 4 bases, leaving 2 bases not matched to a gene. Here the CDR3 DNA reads TGTGCCAGCAGTTTATCAGGGAGGGGCACCGGGGAGCTGTTTTTT. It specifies CASSLSGRGTGELFF.